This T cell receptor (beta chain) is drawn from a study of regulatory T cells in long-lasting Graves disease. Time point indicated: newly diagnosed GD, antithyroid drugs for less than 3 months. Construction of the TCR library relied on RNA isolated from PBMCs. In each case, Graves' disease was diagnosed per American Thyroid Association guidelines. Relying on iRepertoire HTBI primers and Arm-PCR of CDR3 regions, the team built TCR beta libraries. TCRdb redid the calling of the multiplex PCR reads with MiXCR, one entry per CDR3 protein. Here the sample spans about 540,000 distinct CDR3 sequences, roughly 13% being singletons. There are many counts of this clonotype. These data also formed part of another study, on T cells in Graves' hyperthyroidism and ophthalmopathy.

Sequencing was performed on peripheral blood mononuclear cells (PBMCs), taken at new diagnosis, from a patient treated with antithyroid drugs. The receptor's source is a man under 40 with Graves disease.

Here the CDR3 reads CSAGQGATEAFF. The CDR3 DNA follows: TGCAGCGCTGGACAGGGGGCAACTGAAGCTTTCTTT. V and J are TRBV29-1 and TRBJ1-1; 11 bases fit TRBD1. Trimming at V came to 7 bases and at J to 5 bases, leaving 3 bases not matched to a gene. This CDR3 contains 12 residues. The germline CDR1 and CDR2 sequences are SQVTM and ANQGSEA. The entire variable domain, with the rest obtained from reference TRBV29-1 and TRBJ1-1, is as follows: SAVISQKPSRDICQRGTSLTIQCQVDSQVTMMFWYRQQPGQSLTLIATANQGSEATYESGFVIDKFPISRPNLTFSTLTVSNMSPEDSSIYLCSAGQGATEAFFGQGTRLTVV.